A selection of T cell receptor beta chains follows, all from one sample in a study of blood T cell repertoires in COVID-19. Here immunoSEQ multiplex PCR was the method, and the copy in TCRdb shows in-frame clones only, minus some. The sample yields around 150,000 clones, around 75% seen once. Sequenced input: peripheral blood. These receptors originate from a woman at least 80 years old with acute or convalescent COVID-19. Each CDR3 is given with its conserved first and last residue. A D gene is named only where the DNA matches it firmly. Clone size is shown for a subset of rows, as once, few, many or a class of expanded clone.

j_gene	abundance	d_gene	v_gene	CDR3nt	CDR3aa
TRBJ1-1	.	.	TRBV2	TGTGCCAGCAGACAGGACACTGAAGCTTTCTTT	CASRQDTEAFF
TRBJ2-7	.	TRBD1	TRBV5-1	TGCGCCAGCAGCTTGGGGACAGGGGCCTACGAGCAGTACTTC	CASSLGTGAYEQYF
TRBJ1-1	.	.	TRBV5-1	TGCGCCAGCAGCTTGGAGCGGCGTAATGAAGCTTTCTTT	CASSLERRNEAFF
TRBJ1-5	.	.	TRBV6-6	TGTGCCAGCAGTTGGGAGGGGCGGGAGCAGCCCCAGCATTTT	CASSWEGREQPQHF
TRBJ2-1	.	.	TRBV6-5	TGTGCCAGCAGTTCCCCGAGCGCCTACAATGAGCAGTTCTTC	CASSSPSAYNEQFF
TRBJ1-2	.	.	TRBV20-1	TGCAGTGCTAGTGGCGTTGGCTACACCTTC	CSASGVGYTF
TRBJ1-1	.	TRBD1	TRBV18	TGTGCCAGCTCACGGACGGACAGGGGGCACGAAGCTTTCTTT	CASSRTDRGHEAFF
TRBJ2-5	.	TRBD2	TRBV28	TGTGCCAGCAGGCCCGGGACTAGCGGGAGGGGACAAGAGACCCAGTACTTC	CASRPGTSGRGQETQYF
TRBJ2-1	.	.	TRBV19	TGTGCCAGTAGCGGAAAAACCGGGACACCCTCCTACAATGAGCAGTTCTTC	CASSGKTGTPSYNEQFF
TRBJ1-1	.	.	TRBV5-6	TGTGCCAGCAGCTTGGCGGGGGATTTGCATAACACTGAAGCTTTCTTT	CASSLAGDLHNTEAFF
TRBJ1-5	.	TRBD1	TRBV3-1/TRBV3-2	TGTGCCAGCAGCCAAGATGGGGGACAGGGGAATCAGCCCCAGCATTTT	CASSQDGGQGNQPQHF
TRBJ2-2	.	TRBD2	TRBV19	TGTGCCAGTAGTGCCTTTAGCGGGTCGAACACCGGGGAGCTGTTTTTT	CASSAFSGSNTGELFF
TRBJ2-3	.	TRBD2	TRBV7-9	TGTGCCAGCAGCTCCCGGGGGAGGGCGACAGATACGCAGTATTTT	CASSSRGRATDTQYF
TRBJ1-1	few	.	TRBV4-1	TGCGCCAGCAGCCAGCACGGGGTGAACACTGAAGCTTTCTTT	CASSQHGVNTEAFF
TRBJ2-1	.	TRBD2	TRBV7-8	TGTGCCAGCGGGCCGGGACTAGCGGGGGGGAATGAGCAGTTCTTC	CASGPGLAGGNEQFF
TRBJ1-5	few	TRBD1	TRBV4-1	TGCGCCAGCAGCCCGTTGGGGACAGGGCCCCAGCCCCAGCATTTT	CASSPLGTGPQPQHF
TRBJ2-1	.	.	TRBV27	TGTGCCAGCAGTTTCGGGACATTTGAGCAGTTCTTC	CASSFGTFEQFF
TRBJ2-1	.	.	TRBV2	TGTGCCACCCGGACTGCCAGCTCCTACAATGAGCAGTTCTTC	CATRTASSYNEQFF
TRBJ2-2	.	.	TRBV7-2	TGTGCCAGCAGCTTCGGGGGAGTATGGACCGGGGAGCTGTTTTTT	CASSFGGVWTGELFF
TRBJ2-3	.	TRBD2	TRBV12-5	TGTGCTAGTGGTTTGGGGGGGGGTACAGATACGCAGTATTTT	CASGLGGGTDTQYF
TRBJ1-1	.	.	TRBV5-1	TGCGCCAGCAACCCACCGGGACAGAACACTGAAGCTTTCTTT	CASNPPGQNTEAFF
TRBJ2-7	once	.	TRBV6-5	TGTGCCAGCAGTTACGGGCAGGGTTCCTCCTACGAGCAGTACTTC	CASSYGQGSSYEQYF
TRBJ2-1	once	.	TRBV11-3	TGTGCCAGCAGCTTATCGAAGGGGGCCTACAATGAGCAGTTCTTC	CASSLSKGAYNEQFF
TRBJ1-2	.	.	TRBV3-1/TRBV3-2	TGTGCCAGCAGCGCCTTAGGGGTGTTCGAGAGCTACACCTTC	CASSALGVFESYTF
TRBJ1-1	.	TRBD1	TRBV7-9	TGTGCCAGTCGACAGGGGGCTGTGGCTGAAGCTTTCTTT	CASRQGAVAEAFF
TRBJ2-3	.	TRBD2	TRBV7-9	TGTGCCAGCAGCTTAGCGGTGACTAGCGGCACAGATACGCAGTATTTT	CASSLAVTSGTDTQYF
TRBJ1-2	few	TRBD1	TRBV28	TGTGCCAGCAGTCAGACCGGGACAGGGGGCTATGGCTACACCTTC	CASSQTGTGGYGYTF
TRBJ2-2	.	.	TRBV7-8	TGTGCCAGCAGCTTAGTGGGGGGGAACACCGGGGAGCTGTTTTTT	CASSLVGGNTGELFF
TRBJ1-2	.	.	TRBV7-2	TGTGCCAGCAGCTTAGGGCCGGTCCAAGGGAGCTATGGCTACACCTTC	CASSLGPVQGSYGYTF
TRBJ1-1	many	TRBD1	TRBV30	TGTGCCTGGAGTGTATACAGGGGAACTGAAGCTTTCTTT	CAWSVYRGTEAFF
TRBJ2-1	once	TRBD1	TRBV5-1	TGCGCCAGCAGTAACGGACAGGGAAGGAATGAGCAGTTCTTC	CASSNGQGRNEQFF
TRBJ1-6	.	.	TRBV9	TGTGCCAGCAGCGGACAGGCGACCTCTTCACCCCTCCACTTT	CASSGQATSSPLHF
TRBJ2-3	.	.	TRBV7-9	TGTGCCAGCAGGGGGCGGTGGCCAGATACGCAGTATTTT	CASRGRWPDTQYF
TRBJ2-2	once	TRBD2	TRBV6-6	TGTGCCAGCAGCCGAGGACTAGCGGGAGGGGGCACCGGGGAGCTGTTTTTT	CASSRGLAGGGTGELFF
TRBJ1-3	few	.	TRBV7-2	TGTGCCAGCAGCCAGGGTCTCTCTGGAAACACCATATATTTT	CASSQGLSGNTIYF
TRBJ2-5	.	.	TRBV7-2	TGTGCCAGCAGCTTTACCGGGACTCCCTCCAAAGAGACCCAGTACTTC	CASSFTGTPSKETQYF
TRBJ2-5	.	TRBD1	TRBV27	TGTGCCAGCAGTTTCGACAGGGGGACGGAGACCCAGTACTTC	CASSFDRGTETQYF
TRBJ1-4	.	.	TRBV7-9	TGTGCCAGCAGCCCCTATACAGGACGTGGGACTAATGAAAAACTGTTTTTT	CASSPYTGRGTNEKLFF
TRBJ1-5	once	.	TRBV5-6	TGTGCCAGCAGCTTGGGGGGGGTGCGGCAGCCCCAGCATTTT	CASSLGGVRQPQHF
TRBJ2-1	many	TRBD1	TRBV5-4	TGTGCCAGCAGCCCGGACAGGCGAAACAACTACAATGAGCAGTTCTTC	CASSPDRRNNYNEQFF
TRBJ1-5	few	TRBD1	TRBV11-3	TGTGCCAGCAGCTTCAAGACAGGGGAGGGCAATCAGCCCCAGCATTTT	CASSFKTGEGNQPQHF
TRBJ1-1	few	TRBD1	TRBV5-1	TGCGCCAGCGGGGACAGGGGTTACTCTGAAGCTTTCTTT	CASGDRGYSEAFF
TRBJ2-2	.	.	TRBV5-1	TGCGCCAGCAGCTTCGGGAGAGGTTGGACCGGGGAGCTGTTTTTT	CASSFGRGWTGELFF
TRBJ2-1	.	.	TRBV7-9	TGTGCCAGCACCCGAGGCGGGATCGATGAGCAGTTCTTC	CASTRGGIDEQFF
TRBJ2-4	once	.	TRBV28	TGTGCCAGCAGTTTGGTAGGGGGTCAAAACATTCAGTACTTC	CASSLVGGQNIQYF
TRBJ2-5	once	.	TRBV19	TGTGCCAGTAGTATCTCCGGTTGGGAGACCCAGTACTTC	CASSISGWETQYF
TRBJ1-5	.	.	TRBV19	TGTGCCAGTACGGGGGAAGAGAGGGGACGAGGGAATCAGCCCCAGCATTTT	CASTGEERGRGNQPQHF
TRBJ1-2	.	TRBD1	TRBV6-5	TGTGCCAGCAGTACGAGGGGGCGCAGAAACTATGGCTACACCTTC	CASSTRGRRNYGYTF
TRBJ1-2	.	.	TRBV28	TGTGCCAGCAGTTTCTCTGCCCGGGGGAGCTACACCTTC	CASSFSARGSYTF
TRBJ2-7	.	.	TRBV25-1	TGTGCCAGCAGTGGGGAGAGGGAGCAGTACTTC	CASSGEREQYF
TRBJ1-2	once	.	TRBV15	TGTGCCACCAGCAGAGACCGCTTACGACAAAGAGGCTACACCTTC	CATSRDRLRQRGYTF